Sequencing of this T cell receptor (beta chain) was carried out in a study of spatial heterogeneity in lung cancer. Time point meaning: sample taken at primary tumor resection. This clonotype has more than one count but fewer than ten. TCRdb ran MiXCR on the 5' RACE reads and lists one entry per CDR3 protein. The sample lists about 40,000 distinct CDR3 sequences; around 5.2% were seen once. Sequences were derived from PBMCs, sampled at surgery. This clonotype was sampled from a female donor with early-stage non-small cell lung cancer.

The chain's CDR3 is CATRSSLGRIYGYTF. As DNA, the CDR3 is TGTGCCACACGCTCGAGTCTCGGACGGATCTATGGCTACACCTTC. V gene TRBV27 combines with J gene TRBJ1-2; D is unclear. The germline V gene has CDR1 MNHEY and CDR2 SMNVEV (reference sequence). CDR3 length: 15 amino acids. Trimming removed 10 bases at V and 4 bases at J, with 22 bases between.